Listed below are T cell receptor beta chains from one sample, sequenced in a study of blood T cell repertoires in COVID-19. Profiling relied on immunoSEQ multiplex PCR, and the TCRdb table lists in-frame clones only, not all of them. The sample includes about 320,000 clones, approximately 85% seen only once; the top ten take under 2%. The specimen was peripheral blood. Receptor source: a woman aged 45-65 years with acute or convalescent COVID-19. Both conserved end residues are part of each CDR3. A D gene is named only where the DNA matches it firmly. Clone size is shown for a subset of rows, as once, few, many or a class of expanded clone.

d_gene	abundance	v_gene	j_gene	CDR3aa	CDR3nt
NA	NA	TRBV7-2	TRBJ2-7	CASSLVFREQYF	TGTGCCAGCAGCTTAGTTTTCCGCGAGCAGTACTTC
NA	NA	TRBV30	TRBJ1-1	CAWSRQHTEAFF	TGTGCCTGGAGTCGACAGCACACTGAAGCTTTCTTT
NA	NA	TRBV28	TRBJ1-1	CASSLSQGRFTEAFF	TGTGCCAGCAGTTTATCCCAGGGTAGGTTCACTGAAGCTTTCTTT
TRBD1	few	TRBV30	TRBJ1-1	CACSRGDTEAFF	TGTGCCTGTAGCAGGGGGGACACTGAAGCTTTCTTT
NA	few	TRBV20-1	TRBJ1-2	CRPWGGYGYTF	TGCAGGCCCTGGGGAGGCTATGGCTACACCTTC
NA	NA	TRBV1	TRBJ2-3	CTNLRTSGGGTDTQYF	TGCACCAACCTACGGACTAGCGGGGGGGGCACAGATACGCAGTATTTT
TRBD2	NA	TRBV2	TRBJ2-5	CASSGLAGSQTQYF	TGTGCCAGCAGTGGACTAGCGGGGAGCCAGACCCAGTACTTC
TRBD2	NA	TRBV7-9	TRBJ2-1	CASSPGLAGVGEQFF	TGTGCCAGCAGCCCAGGACTAGCGGGAGTTGGGGAGCAGTTCTTC
NA	NA	TRBV6-5	TRBJ2-7	CASRGARDNSYEQYF	TGTGCCAGCAGGGGGGCACGGGACAACTCCTACGAGCAGTACTTC
TRBD1	NA	TRBV19	TRBJ2-5	CASSIDRDSQETQYF	TGTGCCAGTAGTATAGATCGGGACAGCCAAGAGACCCAGTACTTC
TRBD2	NA	TRBV7-8	TRBJ2-1	CASTKEVAGGLYPNGQFF	TGTGCCAGCACCAAAGAGGTGGCGGGAGGGCTGTACCCCAATGGGCAGTTCTTC
NA	NA	TRBV19	TRBJ1-2	CASTTPLKGYTF	TGTGCCAGTACCACTCCACTAAAGGGCTACACCTTC
TRBD1	NA	TRBV18	TRBJ1-2	CASSPGQGDGYTF	TGTGCCAGCTCACCGGGACAGGGGGATGGCTACACCTTC
NA	NA	TRBV3-1/TRBV3-2	TRBJ2-7	CASSQAGAEQYF	TGTGCCAGCAGCCAGGCAGGGGCCGAGCAGTACTTC
NA	NA	TRBV9	TRBJ2-2	CASSVGGPTGELFF	TGTGCCAGCAGCGTAGGTGGGCCTACCGGGGAGCTGTTTTTT
NA	few	TRBV5-6	TRBJ1-1	CASSYQGTTEAFF	TGTGCCAGCAGTTATCAGGGAACCACTGAAGCTTTCTTT
NA	NA	TRBV29-1	TRBJ2-2	CSFTLRVAGELFF	TGCAGCTTTACCCTACGGGTGGCCGGGGAGCTGTTTTTT
NA	NA	TRBV19	TRBJ1-1	CASSMGPRGSAFF	TGTGCCAGTAGTATGGGGCCTCGGGGGTCTGCTTTCTTT
NA	NA	TRBV6-5	TRBJ2-1	CASQTTVSSYNEQFF	TGTGCCAGCCAAACCACAGTGAGCTCCTACAATGAGCAGTTCTTC
NA	NA	TRBV28	TRBJ1-1	CASTVGLLGGREAFF	TGTGCCAGCACTGTAGGCCTGCTGGGAGGCAGAGAAGCTTTCTTT
TRBD1	once	TRBV2	TRBJ2-7	CASRRTGGEQYF	TGTGCCAGCAGGAGGACAGGGGGCGAGCAGTACTTC
TRBD2	NA	TRBV5-1	TRBJ2-1	CASSLRGTSGSNEQFF	TGCGCCAGCAGCTTACGAGGGACTAGCGGGAGCAATGAGCAGTTCTTC